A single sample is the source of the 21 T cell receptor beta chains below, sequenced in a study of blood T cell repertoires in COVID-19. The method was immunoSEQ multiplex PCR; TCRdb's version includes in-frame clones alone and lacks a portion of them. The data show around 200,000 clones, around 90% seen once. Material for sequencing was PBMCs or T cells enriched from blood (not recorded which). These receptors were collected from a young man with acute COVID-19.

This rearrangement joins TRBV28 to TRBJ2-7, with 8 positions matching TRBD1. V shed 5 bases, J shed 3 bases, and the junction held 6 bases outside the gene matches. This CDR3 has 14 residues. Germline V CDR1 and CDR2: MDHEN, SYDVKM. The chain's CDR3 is CASSAFTGGYEQYF. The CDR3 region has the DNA TGTGCCAGCAGTGCATTTACAGGGGGCTACGAGCAGTACTTC. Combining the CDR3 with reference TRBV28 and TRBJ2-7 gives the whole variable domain DVKVTQSSRYLVKRTGEKVFLECVQDMDHENMFWYRQDPGLGLRLIYFSYDVKMKEKGDIPEGYSVSREKKERFSLILESASTNQTSMYLCASSAFTGGYEQYFGPGTRLTVT.

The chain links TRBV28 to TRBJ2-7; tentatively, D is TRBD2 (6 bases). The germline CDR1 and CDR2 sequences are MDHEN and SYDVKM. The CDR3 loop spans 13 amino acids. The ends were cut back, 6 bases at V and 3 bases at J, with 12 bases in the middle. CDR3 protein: CASRGWGVYEQYF. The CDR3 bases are TGTGCCAGCAGAGGATGGGGGGTCTACGAGCAGTACTTC.

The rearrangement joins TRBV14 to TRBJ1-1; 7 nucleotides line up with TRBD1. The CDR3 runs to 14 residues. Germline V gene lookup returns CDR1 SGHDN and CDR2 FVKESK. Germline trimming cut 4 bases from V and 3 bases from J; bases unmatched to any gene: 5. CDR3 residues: CASSPRQGDTEAFF. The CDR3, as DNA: TGTGCCAGCAGCCCCCGACAGGGTGACACTGAAGCTTTCTTT.

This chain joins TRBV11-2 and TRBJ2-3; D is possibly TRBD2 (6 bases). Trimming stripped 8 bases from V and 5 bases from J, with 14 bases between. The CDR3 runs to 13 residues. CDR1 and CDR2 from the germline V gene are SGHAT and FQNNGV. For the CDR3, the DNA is TGTGCCAGCCGGAGGGAAATGAGAGATACGCAGTATTTT. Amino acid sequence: CASRREMRDTQYF.

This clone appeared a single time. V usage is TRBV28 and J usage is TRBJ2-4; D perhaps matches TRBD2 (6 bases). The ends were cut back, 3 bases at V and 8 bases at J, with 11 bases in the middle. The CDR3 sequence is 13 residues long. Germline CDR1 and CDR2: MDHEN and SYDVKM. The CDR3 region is CASSFGSGDIQYF. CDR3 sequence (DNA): TGTGCCAGCAGTTTCGGGAGTGGTGACATTCAGTACTTC.

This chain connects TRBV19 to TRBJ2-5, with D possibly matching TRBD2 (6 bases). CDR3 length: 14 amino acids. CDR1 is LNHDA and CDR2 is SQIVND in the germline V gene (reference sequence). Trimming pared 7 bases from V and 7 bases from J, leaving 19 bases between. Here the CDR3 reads CASTPGGPARTQYF. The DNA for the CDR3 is TGTGCCAGTACCCCCGGGGGTCCGGCAAGGACCCAGTACTTC.

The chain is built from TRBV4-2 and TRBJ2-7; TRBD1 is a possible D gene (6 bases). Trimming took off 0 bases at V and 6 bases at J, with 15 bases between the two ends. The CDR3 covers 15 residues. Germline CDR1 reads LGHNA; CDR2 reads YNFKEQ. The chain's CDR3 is CASSQDLGGRGEQYF. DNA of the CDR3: TGTGCCAGCAGCCAAGATCTAGGGGGACGAGGCGAGCAGTACTTC.

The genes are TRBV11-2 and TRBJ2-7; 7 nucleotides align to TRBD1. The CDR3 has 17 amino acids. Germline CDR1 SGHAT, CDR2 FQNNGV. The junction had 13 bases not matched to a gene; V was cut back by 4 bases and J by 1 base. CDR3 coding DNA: TGTGCCAGCAGCTCTTTAAACAGGGGAGCAGGTTCCTACGAGCAGTACTTC. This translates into CASSSLNRGAGSYEQYF.

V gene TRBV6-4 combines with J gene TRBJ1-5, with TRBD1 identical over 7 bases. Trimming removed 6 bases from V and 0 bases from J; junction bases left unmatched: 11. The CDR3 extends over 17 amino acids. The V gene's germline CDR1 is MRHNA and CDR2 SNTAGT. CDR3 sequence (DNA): TGTGCCAGCAGAGAGGACAGGAAACGTGTTAGCAATCAGCCCCAGCATTTT. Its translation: CASREDRKRVSNQPQHF.

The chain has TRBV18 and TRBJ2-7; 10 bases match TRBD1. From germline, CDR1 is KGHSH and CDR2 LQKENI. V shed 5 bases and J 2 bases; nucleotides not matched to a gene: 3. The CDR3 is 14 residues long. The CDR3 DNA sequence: TGTGCCAGCTCATCTGGACAGGGGGCCTACGAGCAGTACTTC. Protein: CASSSGQGAYEQYF. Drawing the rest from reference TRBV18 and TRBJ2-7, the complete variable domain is NAGVMQNPRHLVRRRGQEARLRCSPMKGHSHVYWYRQLPEEGLKFMVYLQKENIIDESGMPKERFSAEFPKEGPSILRIQQVVRGDSAAYFCASSSGQGAYEQYFGPGTRLTVT.

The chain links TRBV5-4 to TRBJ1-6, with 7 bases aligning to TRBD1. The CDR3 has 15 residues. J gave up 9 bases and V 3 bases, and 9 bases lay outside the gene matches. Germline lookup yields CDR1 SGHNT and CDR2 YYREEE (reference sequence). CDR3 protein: CASSSPTGFGSPLHF. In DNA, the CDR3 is TGTGCCAGCAGCTCCCCGACAGGGTTCGGTTCACCCCTCCACTTT.

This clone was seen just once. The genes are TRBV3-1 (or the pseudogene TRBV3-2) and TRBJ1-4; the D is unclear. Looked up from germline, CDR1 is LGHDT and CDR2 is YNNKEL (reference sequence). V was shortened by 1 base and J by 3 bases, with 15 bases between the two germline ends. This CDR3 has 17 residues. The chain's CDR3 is CASSQGGRKRANEKLFF. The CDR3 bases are TGTGCCAGCAGCCAAGGCGGCAGAAAGAGGGCTAATGAAAAACTGTTTTTT.

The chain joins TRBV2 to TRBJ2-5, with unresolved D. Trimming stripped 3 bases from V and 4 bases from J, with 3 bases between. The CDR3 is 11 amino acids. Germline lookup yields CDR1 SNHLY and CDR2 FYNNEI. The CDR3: CASSDRETQYF. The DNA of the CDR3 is TGTGCCAGCAGTGACCGAGAGACCCAGTACTTC.

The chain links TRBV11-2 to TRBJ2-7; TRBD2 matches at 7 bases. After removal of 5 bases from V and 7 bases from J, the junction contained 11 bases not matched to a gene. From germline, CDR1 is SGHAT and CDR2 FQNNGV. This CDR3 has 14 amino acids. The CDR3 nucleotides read TGTGCCAGCAGCCTCCCTGCGGGACTACCTGAGCAGTACTTC. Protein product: CASSLPAGLPEQYF.

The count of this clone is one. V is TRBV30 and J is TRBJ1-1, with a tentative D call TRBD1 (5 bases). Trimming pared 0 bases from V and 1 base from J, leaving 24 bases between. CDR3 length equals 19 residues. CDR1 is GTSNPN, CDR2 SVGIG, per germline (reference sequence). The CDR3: CAWSVEYFVRGKSNTEAFF. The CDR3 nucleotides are TGTGCCTGGAGTGTCGAATATTTTGTTAGGGGAAAGTCGAACACTGAAGCTTTCTTT.

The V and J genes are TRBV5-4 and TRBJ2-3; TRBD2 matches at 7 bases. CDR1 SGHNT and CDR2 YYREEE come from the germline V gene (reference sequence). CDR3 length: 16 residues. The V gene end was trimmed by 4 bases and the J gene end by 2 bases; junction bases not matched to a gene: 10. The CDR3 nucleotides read TGTGCCAGCAGCACGTCGAGCGGGGCGTCCACAGATACGCAGTATTTT. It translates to CASSTSSGASTDTQYF. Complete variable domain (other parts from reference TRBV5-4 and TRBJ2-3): ETGVTQSPTHLIKTRGQQVTLRCSSQSGHNTVSWYQQALGQGPQFIFQYYREEENGRGNFPPRFSGLQFPNYSSELNVNALELDDSALYLCASSTSSGASTDTQYFGPGTRLTVL.

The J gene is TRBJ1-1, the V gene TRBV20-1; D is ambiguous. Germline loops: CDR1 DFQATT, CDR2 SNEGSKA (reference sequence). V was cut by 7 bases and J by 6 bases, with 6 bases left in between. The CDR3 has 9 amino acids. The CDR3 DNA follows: TGCAGTGTAGCAGCTGAAGCTTTCTTT. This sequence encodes CSVAAEAFF.

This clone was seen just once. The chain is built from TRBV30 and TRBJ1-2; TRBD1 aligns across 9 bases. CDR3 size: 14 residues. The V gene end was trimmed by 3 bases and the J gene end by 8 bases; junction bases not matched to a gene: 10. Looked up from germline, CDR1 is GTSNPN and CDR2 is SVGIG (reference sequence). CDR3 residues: CAWRTGTGMKGYTF. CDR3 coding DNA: TGTGCCTGGAGGACCGGGACAGGGATGAAGGGCTACACCTTC.

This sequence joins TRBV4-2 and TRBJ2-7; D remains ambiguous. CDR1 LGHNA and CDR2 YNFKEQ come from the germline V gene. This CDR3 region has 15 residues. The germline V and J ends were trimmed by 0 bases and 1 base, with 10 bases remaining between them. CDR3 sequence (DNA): TGTGCCAGCAGCCAAGATTCGGCAGGTTCCTACGAGCAGTACTTC. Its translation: CASSQDSAGSYEQYF.

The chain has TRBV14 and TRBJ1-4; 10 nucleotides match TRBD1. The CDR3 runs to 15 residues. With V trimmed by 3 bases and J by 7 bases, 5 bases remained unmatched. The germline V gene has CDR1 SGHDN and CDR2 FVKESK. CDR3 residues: CASSHLGQGSEKLFF. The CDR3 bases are TGTGCCAGCAGCCACTTGGGACAGGGGTCTGAAAAACTGTTTTTT.

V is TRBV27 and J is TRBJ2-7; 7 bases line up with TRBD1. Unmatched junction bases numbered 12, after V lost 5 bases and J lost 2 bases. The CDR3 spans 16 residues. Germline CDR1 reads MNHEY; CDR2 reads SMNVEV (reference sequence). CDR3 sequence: CASSTTGATGTYEQYF. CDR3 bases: TGTGCCAGCAGTACCACAGGGGCCACCGGCACCTACGAGCAGTACTTC.